The 5 T cell receptor beta chains below all came from one sample that was sequenced in a study of response to subunit inactivated influenza vaccine. TCRdb reanalysed the RT-PCR reads using MiXCR and keeps one entry per CDR3 protein. The profile shows 150,000 or so distinct CDR3 sequences, over 8.5% of them singletons. The specimen was CD8+ T cells sorted from PBMCs, collected less than 30 months after vaccination. These receptors were taken from a man aged 50 to 69 who received an inactivated influenza vaccine.

This clonotype was recorded at least ten times. The V and J genes are TRBV25-1 and TRBJ2-5; the D gene is possibly TRBD1 (6 bases). V lost 6 bases and J 3 bases, leaving 14 bases between the germline ends. The CDR3 length is 14 residues. Per germline, CDR1 MGHDK and CDR2 SYGVNS. The CDR3 reads CASSLQGRKETQYF. The CDR3 DNA follows: TGTGCCAGCAGCTTACAGGGAAGGAAAGAGACCCAGTACTTC.

This clonotype has at least ten counts. V and J are TRBV15 and TRBJ2-7; tentatively, D is TRBD2 (7 bases). The CDR3 runs to 15 residues. V lost 5 bases to trimming and J lost 7 bases, with 21 bases between them. In germline, CDR1 is LNHNV, CDR2 YYDKDF (reference sequence). The CDR3: CATSGTRGASGEQYF. The DNA for the CDR3 is TGTGCCACCAGCGGCACTCGGGGGGCCTCGGGAGAGCAGTACTTC.

This clonotype was observed at least ten times. V gene TRBV24-1 combines with J gene TRBJ2-1; TRBD2 aligns across 13 bases. The germline V gene encodes CDR1 KGHDR and CDR2 SFDVKD. CDR3 length: 16 residues. The J segment lost 4 bases and the V segment lost 3 bases, leaving 2 bases of the junction unmatched. CDR3 protein: CATSDRTSGRYNEQFF. Here the CDR3 DNA reads TGTGCCACCAGTGATCGGACTAGCGGGAGATACAATGAGCAGTTCTTC.

This clonotype has more than one count but fewer than ten. This chain links TRBV6-2 or TRBV6-3 with TRBJ1-1; no clear D. The CDR3 loop spans 13 amino acids. V shed 0 bases and J shed 6 bases, with 8 bases lying between them. Germline V lookup: CDR1 MNHEY, CDR2 SVGEGT. CDR3 sequence: CASSYSTRSEAFF. As DNA, the CDR3 is TGTGCCAGCAGTTACTCGACTAGGTCTGAAGCTTTCTTT.

This clonotype was detected many times. The chain employs TRBV29-1 and TRBJ2-7, with TRBD2 matching over 7 bases. Germline V gives CDR1 SQVTM, CDR2 ANQGSEA. J lost 3 bases, V lost 1 base, and 6 bases had no gene match. The CDR3 has 14 residues. CDR3 loop: CSVEGEGRNYEQYF. The CDR3 DNA reads as TGCAGCGTTGAAGGGGAGGGAAGAAACTACGAGCAGTACTTC.